The rows below give T cell receptor beta chains drawn from one sample of a study of cytomegalovirus exposure and HLA in healthy donors. Sequencing was performed with immunoSEQ multiplex PCR; in TCRdb, only in-frame clones are kept and a portion is missing. Of under 200,000 clones listed, over 70% are singletons. Sequencing used PBMCs. The receptors stem from a woman aged 45 to 65 in good health and CMV-seropositive. Both conserved end residues are trimmed from each CDR3. Each record gives: D gene, V gene, CDR3 protein. A D gene is named only where the DNA matches it firmly.

d_gene: TRBD2
v_gene: TRBV7-2
CDR3aa: ASSPSRGGVTQY

d_gene: TRBD1
v_gene: TRBV10-3
CDR3aa: AIRATGTGEGRPYNEQF

d_gene: -
v_gene: TRBV5-6
CDR3aa: ASSPSVTDNTEAF

d_gene: -
v_gene: TRBV19
CDR3aa: ASSIISGTEAF

d_gene: -
v_gene: TRBV9
CDR3aa: ASSVGRGSYGYT

d_gene: -
v_gene: TRBV18
CDR3aa: ASSPWTPNTGELF

d_gene: -
v_gene: TRBV15
CDR3aa: ATSSEESWDTEAF

d_gene: -
v_gene: TRBV5-6
CDR3aa: ASSLRGGDGQPQH

d_gene: -
v_gene: TRBV5-4
CDR3aa: ASSPSPGELF

d_gene: TRBD1
v_gene: TRBV7-9
CDR3aa: ASSLYGTAGGGCT

d_gene: -
v_gene: TRBV11-2
CDR3aa: ASSRSWEANEKLF

d_gene: TRBD1
v_gene: TRBV27
CDR3aa: ASSMTGIGPYEQY

d_gene: TRBD1
v_gene: TRBV4-2
CDR3aa: ASSQEATGGSGELF

d_gene: TRBD1
v_gene: TRBV27
CDR3aa: ASRGQGLGNQPQH

d_gene: -
v_gene: TRBV30
CDR3aa: AWSVRAGFSYGYT

d_gene: TRBD2
v_gene: TRBV4-1
CDR3aa: ASSQAGVDIQY

d_gene: -
v_gene: TRBV5-4
CDR3aa: ASSLDYTGPQH

d_gene: TRBD2
v_gene: TRBV5-1
CDR3aa: ASSLVGLEVNEQF

d_gene: TRBD1
v_gene: TRBV7-3
CDR3aa: ASSLQGGSYNEQF

d_gene: TRBD1
v_gene: TRBV25-1
CDR3aa: ASSEWDRDGYT

d_gene: -
v_gene: TRBV18
CDR3aa: ASSPGRSETQY

d_gene: TRBD1
v_gene: TRBV5-1
CDR3aa: ASSWTGNEQF

d_gene: TRBD1
v_gene: TRBV11-2
CDR3aa: ASSLDGRGRGGYT

d_gene: -
v_gene: TRBV7-9
CDR3aa: ASSPRPGQRLANYGYT

d_gene: -
v_gene: TRBV9
CDR3aa: ASSVGSRANYGYP

d_gene: -
v_gene: TRBV7-9
CDR3aa: ASSLSGAEKLF

d_gene: TRBD1
v_gene: TRBV7-9
CDR3aa: SSSNRGGGYT

d_gene: TRBD1
v_gene: TRBV5-1
CDR3aa: ASNRGQGTHEQY

d_gene: TRBD1
v_gene: TRBV5-6
CDR3aa: ASSERDETRDRRSYT

d_gene: TRBD1
v_gene: TRBV9
CDR3aa: ASSAQGGINSPLH

d_gene: TRBD1
v_gene: TRBV4-1
CDR3aa: ASSGQGLSGNTIY

d_gene: TRBD2
v_gene: TRBV5-5
CDR3aa: ASSWGPSGPETQY

d_gene: TRBD1
v_gene: TRBV5-4
CDR3aa: ASSLQTGGDYGYT

d_gene: TRBD1
v_gene: TRBV6-5
CDR3aa: ASRQGVAQPQH

d_gene: TRBD1
v_gene: TRBV11-3
CDR3aa: ASSSGQGADTQY

d_gene: -
v_gene: TRBV7-9
CDR3aa: ASSRRATNEKLF

d_gene: TRBD1
v_gene: TRBV19
CDR3aa: ASSIGPGGRRPQH

d_gene: -
v_gene: TRBV6-5
CDR3aa: ASRLDRSSRGYT

d_gene: TRBD1
v_gene: TRBV7-9
CDR3aa: ASSPGTGGSYGYT

d_gene: TRBD1
v_gene: TRBV5-1
CDR3aa: ASSLAQGADGYT

d_gene: -
v_gene: TRBV21-1
CDR3aa: ASSKRQGDEYGYT

d_gene: -
v_gene: TRBV7-6
CDR3aa: ASSLPGATYNEQF

d_gene: -
v_gene: TRBV10-1
CDR3aa: ASSEGRGGETQY

d_gene: -
v_gene: TRBV5-1
CDR3aa: ASRPPGLSDNEQF

d_gene: TRBD1
v_gene: TRBV11-3
CDR3aa: ASSSTGIEAF

d_gene: -
v_gene: TRBV9
CDR3aa: ASSATGGSGYT

d_gene: -
v_gene: TRBV5-1
CDR3aa: ASSARTANCGYT

d_gene: TRBD1
v_gene: TRBV2
CDR3aa: ASSRRDRGGYT

d_gene: -
v_gene: TRBV6-1
CDR3aa: ASRPGVYNEQF

d_gene: TRBD2
v_gene: TRBV9
CDR3aa: ASSVRGLASTGELF

d_gene: TRBD1
v_gene: TRBV30
CDR3aa: AWSRQGQAQY

d_gene: TRBD1
v_gene: TRBV20-1
CDR3aa: SATGHNEQF

d_gene: -
v_gene: TRBV10-3
CDR3aa: AISESTQARSNYGYT

d_gene: -
v_gene: TRBV15
CDR3aa: ATSPTRGYEQY

d_gene: -
v_gene: TRBV6-5
CDR3aa: ASSPGSYNEQF